This T cell receptor beta chain was identified in a study of Ad26.COV2.S vaccination and SARS-CoV-2 variants (dated by TCRdb to about 2021). In terms of the full investigation: Donors in the vaccine arm were drawn from COV1001, a multicentre, randomized, double-blind, placebo-controlled phase I-IIa trial testing Ad26.COV2.S in healthy adults. Throughout the experiments and outcome assessment, investigators stayed blinded to trial group allocation. TCRbeta repertoire sequencing served as the tool for gauging how specific and how broad the SARS-CoV-2-reactive T cell receptors were following Ad26.COV2.S vaccination. Trial participants were randomized into five groups of five, in which low-dose or high-dose Ad26.COV2.S was given once or twice, or placebo was given on both occasions. Ad26.COV2.S was administered intramuscularly at a dose of 5x10^10 or 1x10^11 viral particles, either as one shot or as two shots given 56 days apart. A total of around 32 samples were included in the TCR-sequenced set, comprising around 19 Ad26.COV2.S vaccine recipients, 5 placebo recipients and 8 SARS-CoV-2 convalescent individuals. Overall study results and their limits: The study was not powered for comparison of responses between vaccine doses or regimens. Vaccine and placebo recipients had comparable non-spike TCR breadth, which fits with the vaccine containing only spike. Spike-specific TCR breadth was higher in Ad26.COV2.S recipients than in placebo recipients (P = 0.0014). According to the authors, total T cell responses may have been underestimated by the TCR breadth and depth analyses. After vaccination, spike-specific CD8+ and CD4+ T cell responses were reported to show substantial breadth.

TCRbeta CDR3 regions were sequenced with the immunoSEQ Assay. After extraction, genomic DNA underwent amplification by bias-controlled multiplex PCR, followed by high-throughput sequencing. The paper's processing steps were these. Collapsing and filtering of sequences were performed to quantify the absolute abundance of each unique TCRbeta CDR3 region. Usable DNA was measured by amplifying reference genes present in all nucleated cells, and TCRbeta template counts were normalized to that usable DNA to estimate T cell fraction. Repertoire TCRs were annotated as SARS-CoV-2-specific by exact matching of V gene, CDR3 amino acid sequence and J gene to a known reactive TCR set. The reference SARS-CoV-2 TCR set was obtained from MIRA and was filtered for enrichment in COVID-19-positive ImmuneCODE repertoires, whereby public or cross-reactive TCRs were removed. Based on the MIRA antigens, annotated TCRs were further analysed at the level of specific ORF or position within ORF. Breadth was defined as the number of annotated unique rearrangements divided by the total number of unique productive rearrangements, and depth was defined as the summed frequency of the annotated unique rearrangements. Two-sided Wilcoxon rank-sum tests were used to compare TCR breadth between groups. This is the immuneACCESS table as TCRdb keeps it, with only in-frame sequences that have V and J called. A part of the clones is gone; compared with another copy, unresolved V genes explain less than half, and the rest is unexplained. D and trimming were read from the DNA, whereas the V and J calls and clone size are those reported in that table. This sample holds hundreds of thousands of clones; roughly nine tenths were observed only once. The ten largest account for over 2% of the sample.

Trimmed from V: 0 bases; trimmed from J: 2 bases; junction bases lacking a gene match: 4. The CDR3 covers 16 residues, taking in both the cysteine and the phenylalanine. Only CDR3 DNA remains: 48 bases, in frame from the first base. The germline V gene (reference sequence) specifies MNHNY as CDR1 and SVGAGI as CDR2. Explained via the paper, the treatment or condition label denotes: some 19 received Ad26.COV2.S at low or high dose, single or two shots; roughly five received placebo; per-sample allocation not given. Repertoires of vaccine and placebo recipients were sequenced from samples collected on day 63 after the first injection. Between 29 July and 7 August 2020, Cohort 1b enrolled 20 to 30 adults aged 18-55 years at one site in Boston, USA. Ad26.COV2.S was a replication-incompetent adenovirus type 26 vector that expressed a prefusion-stabilized SARS-CoV-2 spike protein derived from the original Wuhan strain.

On this clone itself: Its antigen has not been determined. Base quality data are lacking; no much larger clone is found one base away.

Here the chain combines TRBV6-6 and TRBJ1-3; 7 bases in the middle match TRBD1. This receptor was taken from a person aged 18 to 59 who received the Ad26.COV2.S COVID-19 vaccine or a placebo. Source: peripheral blood, taken in a trial of Ad26.COV2.S vaccine versus placebo. The DNA is TGTGCCAGCAGTTACTCCCAGACAGGGACTGGAAACACCATATATTTT. This translates into CASSYSQTGTGNTIYF.